This is a list of T cell receptor beta chains from one sample in a study of cytomegalovirus exposure and HLA in healthy donors. TCRdb keeps only in-frame clones here, not all; method: immunoSEQ multiplex PCR. Among about 190,000 clones listed, over 60% were seen once. Sequenced input: PBMCs. Receptor source: a woman aged 40 to 49 in good health and CMV-seronegative. Each CDR3 is given with its conserved first and last residue. Fields, in order: CDR3 length, clone size, D gene, J gene, V gene, CDR3 DNA, CDR3 protein. The D gene is left open where the match is weak. Size tells how often a clone was seen (once, few, many) or the class of an expanded clone, and some rows leave it out.

cdr3_length: 11; clone_size: NA; d_call: NA; j_call: TRBJ1-2; v_call: TRBV7-9; cdr3_nt: TGTGCCAGCAGCTTAGACGGGAAGGACTCCTTC; cdr3_aa: CASSLDGKDSF
cdr3_length: 15; clone_size: few; d_call: NA; j_call: TRBJ1-1; v_call: TRBV14; cdr3_nt: TGTGCCAGCAGCCAAGCTGGGGGCAGAAACACTGAAGCTTTCTTT; cdr3_aa: CASSQAGGRNTEAFF
cdr3_length: 14; clone_size: NA; d_call: NA; j_call: TRBJ1-5; v_call: TRBV30; cdr3_nt: TGTGCCTGGAGTGGTAAGGGGGACAATCAGCCCCAGCATTTT; cdr3_aa: CAWSGKGDNQPQHF
cdr3_length: 12; clone_size: NA; d_call: NA; j_call: TRBJ2-2; v_call: TRBV5-1; cdr3_nt: TGCGCCAGCAGCCCAAACACCGGGGAGCTGTTTTTT; cdr3_aa: CASSPNTGELFF
cdr3_length: 13; clone_size: NA; d_call: NA; j_call: TRBJ1-1; v_call: TRBV10-3; cdr3_nt: TGTGCCATCAGTGAGTCGGCGGTCACTGAAGCTTTCTTT; cdr3_aa: CAISESAVTEAFF
cdr3_length: 14; clone_size: NA; d_call: TRBD1; j_call: TRBJ1-5; v_call: TRBV30; cdr3_nt: TGTGCCTGGAGTGCGACAGGGCGCGGACAGCCCCAGCATTTT; cdr3_aa: CAWSATGRGQPQHF
cdr3_length: 15; clone_size: NA; d_call: NA; j_call: TRBJ1-5; v_call: TRBV27; cdr3_nt: TGTGCCAGCAGTTTTCTAGGGCCGGGGAAACAGCCCCAGCATTTT; cdr3_aa: CASSFLGPGKQPQHF
cdr3_length: 13; clone_size: NA; d_call: NA; j_call: TRBJ1-1; v_call: TRBV9; cdr3_nt: TGTGCCAGCAGCGTAGCCGGGTATCGTGAAGCTTTCTTT; cdr3_aa: CASSVAGYREAFF
cdr3_length: 16; clone_size: few; d_call: TRBD2; j_call: TRBJ2-3; v_call: TRBV7-2; cdr3_nt: TGTGCCAGCAGCTTGGTAGGAGCGGGAGTAATAGATACGCAGTATTTT; cdr3_aa: CASSLVGAGVIDTQYF
cdr3_length: 14; clone_size: NA; d_call: NA; j_call: TRBJ1-1; v_call: TRBV7-2; cdr3_nt: TGTGCCAGCAGCCCCCCGGCAGGGCGTACTGAAGCTTTCTTT; cdr3_aa: CASSPPAGRTEAFF
cdr3_length: 15; clone_size: NA; d_call: NA; j_call: TRBJ2-3; v_call: TRBV5-1; cdr3_nt: TGCGCCAGCAGCTTTGACGGGAGAGGCACAGATACGCAGTATTTT; cdr3_aa: CASSFDGRGTDTQYF
cdr3_length: 18; clone_size: NA; d_call: TRBD1; j_call: TRBJ2-7; v_call: TRBV19; cdr3_nt: TGTGCCAGTAGTATAGATCTCGCCGGGACAGGGGGCCAATACGAGCAGTACTTC; cdr3_aa: CASSIDLAGTGGQYEQYF
cdr3_length: 16; clone_size: NA; d_call: NA; j_call: TRBJ2-1; v_call: TRBV5-1; cdr3_nt: TGCGCCAGCAGCTTGGAGTTGGCGGGCTCCTACAATGAGCAGTTCTTC; cdr3_aa: CASSLELAGSYNEQFF
cdr3_length: 16; clone_size: NA; d_call: TRBD2; j_call: TRBJ2-2; v_call: TRBV7-6; cdr3_nt: TGTGCCAGCAGCTCAGCCCGCGGGGGTAGCACCGGGGAGCTGTTTTTT; cdr3_aa: CASSSARGGSTGELFF
cdr3_length: 13; clone_size: NA; d_call: NA; j_call: TRBJ1-5; v_call: TRBV7-8; cdr3_nt: TGTGCCAGCAGCGGCAATCGGGAGCGGCCCCAGCATTTT; cdr3_aa: CASSGNRERPQHF
cdr3_length: 17; clone_size: NA; d_call: TRBD2; j_call: TRBJ2-1; v_call: TRBV19; cdr3_nt: TGTGCCAGTAGTATTTCTACTAGCGGGGGAGCCTACAATGAGCAGTTCTTC; cdr3_aa: CASSISTSGGAYNEQFF
cdr3_length: 15; clone_size: once; d_call: TRBD2; j_call: TRBJ2-1; v_call: TRBV7-3; cdr3_nt: TGTGCCAGCAGCCCCGCAGGAAGCGGGAGGGCGGAGCAGTTCTTC; cdr3_aa: CASSPAGSGRAEQFF
cdr3_length: 15; clone_size: few; d_call: TRBD2; j_call: TRBJ2-7; v_call: TRBV7-2; cdr3_nt: TGTGCCAGCAGCTTAGCGGGAGGGTTCTCCTACGAGCAGTACTTC; cdr3_aa: CASSLAGGFSYEQYF
cdr3_length: 17; clone_size: NA; d_call: TRBD2; j_call: TRBJ2-3; v_call: TRBV5-1; cdr3_nt: TGCGCCAGCAGAACTAGCGGGAGGGATCCTAGCACAGATACGCAGTATTTT; cdr3_aa: CASRTSGRDPSTDTQYF
cdr3_length: 14; clone_size: once; d_call: NA; j_call: TRBJ1-1; v_call: TRBV7-9; cdr3_nt: TGTGCCAGCAGCTTAAGTGGGCGGAACACTGAAGCTTTCTTT; cdr3_aa: CASSLSGRNTEAFF
cdr3_length: 15; clone_size: NA; d_call: TRBD1; j_call: TRBJ2-2; v_call: TRBV9; cdr3_nt: TGTGCCAGCAGTACAGGGGGCTTGGGCACCGGGGAGCTGTTTTTT; cdr3_aa: CASSTGGLGTGELFF
cdr3_length: 15; clone_size: NA; d_call: TRBD2; j_call: TRBJ2-7; v_call: TRBV9; cdr3_nt: TGTGCCAGCAGGGGGACCGGGACTACTGTCAACGAGCAGTACTTC; cdr3_aa: CASRGTGTTVNEQYF
cdr3_length: 16; clone_size: NA; d_call: NA; j_call: TRBJ2-1; v_call: TRBV5-5; cdr3_nt: TGTGCCAGCAGCCCGACCCTAAGCGGAACCTACAATGAGCAGTTCTTC; cdr3_aa: CASSPTLSGTYNEQFF
cdr3_length: 15; clone_size: NA; d_call: TRBD2; j_call: TRBJ2-5; v_call: TRBV5-1; cdr3_nt: TGCGCCAGCGTGCTAACGGGACTAGCGTCTGAGACCCAGTACTTC; cdr3_aa: CASVLTGLASETQYF
cdr3_length: 14; clone_size: NA; d_call: NA; j_call: TRBJ1-2; v_call: TRBV11-3; cdr3_nt: TGTGCCAGCAGCCCCCGGGTGGGGGGTTATGGCTACACCTTC; cdr3_aa: CASSPRVGGYGYTF
cdr3_length: 15; clone_size: NA; d_call: NA; j_call: TRBJ1-1; v_call: TRBV11-3; cdr3_nt: TGTGCCAGCAGCCGTTCTCCGGCAGGAAGCTTTGAAGCTTTCTTT; cdr3_aa: CASSRSPAGSFEAFF
cdr3_length: 15; clone_size: NA; d_call: NA; j_call: TRBJ2-7; v_call: TRBV6-5; cdr3_nt: TGTGCCAGCAGCCTGGGGGCCGGACGGTCCTACGAGCAGTACTTC; cdr3_aa: CASSLGAGRSYEQYF
cdr3_length: 14; clone_size: NA; d_call: TRBD1; j_call: TRBJ1-4; v_call: TRBV5-1; cdr3_nt: TGCGCCAGCAAGGATACAGGGGAGAGTGAAAAACTGTTTTTT; cdr3_aa: CASKDTGESEKLFF
cdr3_length: 19; clone_size: NA; d_call: TRBD2; j_call: TRBJ2-5; v_call: TRBV7-3; cdr3_nt: TGTGCCAGCAGCTCCACGCCTAGCGGGAGCCGGGGGTACCAAGAGACCCAGTACTTC; cdr3_aa: CASSSTPSGSRGYQETQYF